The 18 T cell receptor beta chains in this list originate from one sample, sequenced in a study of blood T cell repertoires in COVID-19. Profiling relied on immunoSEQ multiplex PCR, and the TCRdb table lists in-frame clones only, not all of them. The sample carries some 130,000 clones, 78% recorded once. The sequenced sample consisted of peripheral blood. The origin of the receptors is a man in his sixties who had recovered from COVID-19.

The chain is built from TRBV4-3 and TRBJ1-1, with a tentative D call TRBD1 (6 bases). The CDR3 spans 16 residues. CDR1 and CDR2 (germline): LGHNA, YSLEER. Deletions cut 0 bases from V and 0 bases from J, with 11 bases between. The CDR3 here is CASSQDRNRVNTEAFF. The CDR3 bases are TGCGCCAGCAGCCAAGATCGTAACAGGGTGAACACTGAAGCTTTCTTT.

The CDR3, as DNA: TGTGCCAGCAGTTTCTTGACAGTTATCAACTATGGCTACACCTTC. Protein product: CASSFLTVINYGYTF. The chain links TRBV28 to TRBJ1-2; perhaps TRBD1 as D (5 bases). The CDR3 has 15 amino acids. Germline CDR1 reads MDHEN; CDR2 reads SYDVKM. V was shortened by 3 bases and J by 2 bases, with 13 bases between the two germline ends.

The CDR3: CASSFFGQGQSPGELFF. The DNA for the CDR3 is TGTGCCAGCAGTTTTTTCGGACAGGGGCAATCTCCCGGGGAGCTGTTTTTT. V is TRBV28 and J is TRBJ2-2; 9 bases map to TRBD1. J lost 6 bases, V lost 3 bases, and 11 bases had no gene match. The CDR3 extends over 17 amino acids. CDR1 is MDHEN and CDR2 is SYDVKM in the germline V gene.

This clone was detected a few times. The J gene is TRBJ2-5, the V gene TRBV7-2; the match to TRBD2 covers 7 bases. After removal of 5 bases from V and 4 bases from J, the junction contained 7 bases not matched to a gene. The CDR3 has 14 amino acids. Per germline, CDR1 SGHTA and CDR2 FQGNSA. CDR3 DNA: TGTGCCAGCAGCCAGACTAGCCGGGGAGAGACCCAGTACTTC. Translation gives CASSQTSRGETQYF.

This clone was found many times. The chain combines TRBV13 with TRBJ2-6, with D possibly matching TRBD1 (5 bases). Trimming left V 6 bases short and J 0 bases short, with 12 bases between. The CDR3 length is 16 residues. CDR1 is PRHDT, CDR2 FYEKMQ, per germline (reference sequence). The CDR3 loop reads CASRPSGFSGANVLTF. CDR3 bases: TGTGCCAGCAGGCCATCAGGGTTCTCTGGGGCCAACGTCCTGACTTTC.

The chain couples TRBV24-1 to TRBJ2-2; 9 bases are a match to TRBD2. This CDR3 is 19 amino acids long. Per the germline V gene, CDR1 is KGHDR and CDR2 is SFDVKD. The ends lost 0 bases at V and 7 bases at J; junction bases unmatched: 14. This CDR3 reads CATSDLQDSGGRRGGELFF. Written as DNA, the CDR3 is TGTGCCACCAGTGATTTGCAGGATAGCGGGGGTCGACGGGGCGGGGAGCTGTTTTTT.

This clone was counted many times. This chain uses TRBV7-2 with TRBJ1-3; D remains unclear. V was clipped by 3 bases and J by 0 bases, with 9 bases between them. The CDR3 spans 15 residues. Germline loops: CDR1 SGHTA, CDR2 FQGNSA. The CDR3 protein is CASSLEGSSGNTIYF. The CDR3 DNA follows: TGTGCCAGCAGCTTGGAGGGTAGCTCTGGAAACACCATATATTTT.

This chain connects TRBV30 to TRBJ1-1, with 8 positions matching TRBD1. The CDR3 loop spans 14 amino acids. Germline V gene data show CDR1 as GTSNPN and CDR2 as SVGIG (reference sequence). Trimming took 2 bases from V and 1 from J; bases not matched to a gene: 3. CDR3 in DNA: TGTGCCTGGAGTCCAGGGGGCGAGAACACTGAAGCTTTCTTT. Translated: CAWSPGGENTEAFF.

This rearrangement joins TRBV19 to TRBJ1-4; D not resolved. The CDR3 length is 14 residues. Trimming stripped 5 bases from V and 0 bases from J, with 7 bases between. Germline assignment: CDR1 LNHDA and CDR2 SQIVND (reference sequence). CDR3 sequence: CASSRTSTNEKLFF. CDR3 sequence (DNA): TGTGCCAGTAGTCGAACTTCAACTAATGAAAAACTGTTTTTT.

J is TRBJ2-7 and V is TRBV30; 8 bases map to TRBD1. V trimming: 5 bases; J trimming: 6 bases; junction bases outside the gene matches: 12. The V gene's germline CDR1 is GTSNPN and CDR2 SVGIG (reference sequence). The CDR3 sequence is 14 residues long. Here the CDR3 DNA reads TGTGCCTGGGCCTTGCGGCAGGGGGCGGCCGAGCAGTACTTC. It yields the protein CAWALRQGAAEQYF.

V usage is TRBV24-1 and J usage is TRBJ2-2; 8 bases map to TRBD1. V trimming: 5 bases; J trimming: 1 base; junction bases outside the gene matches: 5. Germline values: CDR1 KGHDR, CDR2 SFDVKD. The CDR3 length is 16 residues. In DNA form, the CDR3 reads TGTGCCACCAGTGTCTTCACAGGGGGGAACACCGGGGAGCTGTTTTTT. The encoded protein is CATSVFTGGNTGELFF.

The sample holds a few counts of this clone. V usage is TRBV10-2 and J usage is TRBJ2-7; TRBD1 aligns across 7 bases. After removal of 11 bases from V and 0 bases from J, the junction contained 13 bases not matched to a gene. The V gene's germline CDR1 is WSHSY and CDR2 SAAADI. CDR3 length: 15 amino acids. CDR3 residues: CAASTGVPSSYEQYF. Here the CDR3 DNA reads TGCGCCGCTTCAACAGGGGTTCCTAGCTCCTACGAGCAGTACTTC.

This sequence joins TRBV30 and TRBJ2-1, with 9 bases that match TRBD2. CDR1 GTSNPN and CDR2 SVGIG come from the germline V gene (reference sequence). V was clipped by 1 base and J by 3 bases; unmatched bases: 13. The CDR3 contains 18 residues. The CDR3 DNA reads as TGTGCCTGGAGTGGGGCGGGAGGGCCCTCTGGATACTACAATGAGCAGTTCTTC. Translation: CAWSGAGGPSGYYNEQFF.

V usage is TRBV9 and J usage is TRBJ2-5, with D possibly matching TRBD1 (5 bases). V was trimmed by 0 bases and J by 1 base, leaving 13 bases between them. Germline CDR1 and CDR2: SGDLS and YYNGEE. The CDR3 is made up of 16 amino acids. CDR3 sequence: CASSVGAGQIQETQYF. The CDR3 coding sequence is TGTGCCAGCAGCGTAGGGGCAGGGCAGATCCAAGAGACCCAGTACTTC.

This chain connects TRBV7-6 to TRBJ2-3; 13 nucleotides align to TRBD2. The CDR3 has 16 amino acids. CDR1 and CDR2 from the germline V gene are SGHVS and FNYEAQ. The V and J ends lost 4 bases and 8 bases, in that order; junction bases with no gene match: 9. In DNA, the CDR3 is TGTGCCAGCAGCTCAGCCGGGACTAGCGGGATTGGTACGCAGTATTTT. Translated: CASSSAGTSGIGTQYF. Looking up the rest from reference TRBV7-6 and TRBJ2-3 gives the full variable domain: GAGVSQSPRYKVTKRGQDVALRCDPISGHVSLYWYRQALGQGPEFLTYFNYEAQQDKSGLPNDRFSAERPEGSISTLTIQRTEQRDSAMYRCASSSAGTSGIGTQYFGPGTRLTVL.

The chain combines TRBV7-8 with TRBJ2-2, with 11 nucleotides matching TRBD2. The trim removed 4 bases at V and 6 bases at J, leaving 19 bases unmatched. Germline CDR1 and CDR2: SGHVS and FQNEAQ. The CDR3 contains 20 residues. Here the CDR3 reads CASSSRGPTSGRVKAGELFF. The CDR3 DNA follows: TGTGCCAGCAGCTCGCGGGGACCCACTAGCGGGAGAGTGAAGGCCGGGGAGCTGTTTTTT.

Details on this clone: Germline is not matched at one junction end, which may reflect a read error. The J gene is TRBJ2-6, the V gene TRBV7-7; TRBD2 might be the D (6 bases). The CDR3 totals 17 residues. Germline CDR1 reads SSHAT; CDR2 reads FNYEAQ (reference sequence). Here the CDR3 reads CASSLGLGDSGANVLTF. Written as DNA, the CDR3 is TGTGCTAGCAGCTTAGGTCTTGGGGACTCAGGGGCCAACGTCCTGACTTTC. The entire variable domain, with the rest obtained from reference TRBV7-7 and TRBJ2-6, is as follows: GAGVSQSPRYKVTKRGQDVTLRCDPISSHATLYWYQQALGQGPEFLTYFNYEAQPDKSGLPSDRFSAERPEGSISTLTIQRTEQRDSAMYRCASSLGLGDSGANVLTFGAGSRLTVL.

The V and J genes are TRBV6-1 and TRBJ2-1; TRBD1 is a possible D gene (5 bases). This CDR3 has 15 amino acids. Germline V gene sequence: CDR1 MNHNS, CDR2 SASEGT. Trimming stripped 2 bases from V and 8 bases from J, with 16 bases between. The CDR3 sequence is CASSERQGFWDEQFF. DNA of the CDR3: TGTGCCAGCAGTGAAAGGCAGGGTTTCTGGGATGAGCAGTTCTTC.